One and the same sample provided the 14 T cell receptor beta chains below, sequenced in a study of blood T cell repertoires in COVID-19. The data were produced by immunoSEQ multiplex PCR, yet TCRdb's version contains in-frame clones alone and is incomplete. The profile shows roughly 160,000 clones, 70% to 85% of them singletons. The specimen sequenced was PBMCs or T cells enriched from blood (not recorded which). The receptor source for this set is a woman aged 65 to 85 in a cohort exposed to, infected with or recovered from COVID-19 (not recorded which).

V usage is TRBV15 and J usage is TRBJ2-7, with D tentatively TRBD2 (6 bases). Trimming cost V 3 bases and J 7 bases, with 25 bases left between them. The CDR3 extends over 17 amino acids. Germline-derived CDR1 and CDR2 are LNHNV and YYDKDF (reference sequence). CDR3 protein: CATSSRPRDSVGREQYF. The CDR3, as DNA: TGTGCCACCAGCAGCCGTCCCAGGGACTCGGTGGGAAGAGAGCAGTACTTC.

This chain uses TRBV19 with TRBJ2-5, with D possibly matching TRBD2 (6 bases). The CDR3 sequence is 13 residues long. V gave up 3 bases and J gave up 7 bases, with 12 bases separating them. CDR1 and CDR2 from the germline V gene are LNHDA and SQIVND (reference sequence). DNA for the CDR3: TGTGCCAGTAGTATGGGGGGACTGGCGACCCAGTACTTC. As protein: CASSMGGLATQYF.

In DNA, the CDR3 is TGTGCCAGCAGCCCGACGACAGGGAGTGGAAACACCATATATTTT. Its protein product is CASSPTTGSGNTIYF. V and J are TRBV7-2 and TRBJ1-3; 7 bases align to TRBD1. V shed 5 bases and J 3 bases; nucleotides not matched to a gene: 7. The CDR3 totals 15 residues. Germline assignment: CDR1 SGHTA and CDR2 FQGNSA.

In nucleotides, the CDR3 is TGTGCCAGCAGCTTCGGTACCCACTATGGCTACACCTTC. Residues: CASSFGTHYGYTF. The chain couples TRBV7-9 to TRBJ1-2; no reliable D call. Germline CDR1 reads SEHNR; CDR2 reads FQNEAQ (reference sequence). The V and J ends lost 3 bases and 3 bases respectively, with 8 bases between them. The CDR3 has 13 residues.

There are a few counts of this clone. This rearrangement joins TRBV7-9 to TRBJ2-1; 10 nucleotides agree with TRBD2. Germline assignment: CDR1 SEHNR and CDR2 FQNEAQ (reference sequence). The CDR3 has 16 amino acids. The trim removed 1 base at V and 12 bases at J, leaving 12 bases unmatched. The CDR3 sequence: CASSLGASGSVQGQFF. The DNA of the CDR3 is TGTGCCAGCAGCTTAGGAGCTAGCGGGAGTGTTCAGGGGCAGTTCTTC.

V is TRBV2 and J is TRBJ2-7, with 9 bases aligning to TRBD1. Germline V gene data show CDR1 as SNHLY and CDR2 as FYNNEI. V was pared by 6 bases and J by 0 bases, with 3 bases of the junction left unmatched. The CDR3 is 14 amino acids. The CDR3 loop is CASSRDRASYEQYF. CDR3 DNA: TGTGCCAGCAGCCGGGACAGGGCCTCCTACGAGCAGTACTTC.

J is TRBJ1-4 and V is TRBV30; D is undetermined. Germline CDR1 reads GTSNPN; CDR2 reads SVGIG (reference sequence). Trimming cost V 4 bases and J 3 bases, with 12 bases left between them. CDR3 length: 14 amino acids. In nucleotides, the CDR3 is TGTGCCTGGAATGGAATCGGGGCTAATGAAAAACTGTTTTTT. It is translated as CAWNGIGANEKLFF.

The chain combines TRBV5-6 with TRBJ1-2; D unclear. The germline V and J ends were trimmed by 7 bases and 6 bases, with 22 bases remaining between them. The germline CDR1 and CDR2 sequences are SGHDT and YYEEEE. The CDR3 length is 15 residues. The CDR3 DNA is TGTGCCAGCGGACTATATGGTGGACTTTATCATGGCTACACCTTC. Translating it yields CASGLYGGLYHGYTF.

The sample holds a few counts of this clone. Other nucleotide sequences in the sample specify the same CDR3. The chain uses TRBV28 and TRBJ2-1, with 9 positions matching TRBD1. This CDR3 spans 15 amino acids. Germline CDR1 and CDR2: MDHEN and SYDVKM. V lost 9 bases to trimming and J lost 8 bases; unmatched junction nucleotides: 14. The CDR3 DNA sequence: TGTGCCAGTACAGGGGGCCACGATTCGCGAGATGAGCAGTTCTTC. This gives the protein CASTGGHDSRDEQFF.

V gene TRBV6-5 combines with J gene TRBJ2-3; TRBD2 matches 10 bases. Germline values: CDR1 MNHEY, CDR2 SVGAGI. CDR3 size: 15 residues. After removal of 6 bases from V and 3 bases from J, the junction contained 6 bases not matched to a gene. CDR3 nucleotide sequence: TGTGCCAGCAGCTCAGCGGGAGGGACTACAGATACGCAGTATTTT. This encodes CASSSAGGTTDTQYF.

The rearrangement uses TRBV6-2 or TRBV6-3 and TRBJ2-7; 10 bases agree with TRBD1. The length of the CDR3 is 14 residues. Losses at the gene ends were 2 bases for V and 6 bases for J; bases not matched to a gene: 4. The germline V gene has CDR1 MNHEY and CDR2 SVGEGT. Here the CDR3 reads CASSYVTGGAEQYF. For the CDR3, the DNA is TGTGCCAGCAGTTACGTGACAGGGGGCGCCGAGCAGTACTTC.

The chain uses TRBV28 and TRBJ2-1; 9 nucleotides agree with TRBD2. The CDR3 covers 16 residues. V was clipped by 4 bases and J by 4 bases; unmatched bases: 8. Germline lookup yields CDR1 MDHEN and CDR2 SYDVKM. The CDR3 DNA follows: TGTGCCAGCAGTTCCACGACTAGCGGAGATTACAATGAGCAGTTCTTC. Its protein is CASSSTTSGDYNEQFF.

The genes are TRBV6-6 and TRBJ2-3; 8 bases map to TRBD2. Germline CDR1 is MNHNY and CDR2 is SVGAGI (reference sequence). The J segment lost 6 bases and the V segment lost 11 bases, leaving 10 bases of the junction unmatched. The CDR3 totals 13 residues. DNA of the CDR3: TGTGCCGTCGGGGGGGAGGGCCCGGATACGCAGTATTTT. Protein product: CAVGGEGPDTQYF.

Worth noting for this clone: Other DNA sequences in the sample encode the same CDR3. The chain carries TRBV5-6 and TRBJ2-5, with D unclear. V was pared by 4 bases and J by 5 bases, with 15 bases between. The CDR3 extends over 14 amino acids. In germline, CDR1 is SGHDT, CDR2 YYEEEE. The CDR3 DNA follows: TGTGCCAGCAGCCCTTGGGCCGTTCGGGAGACCCAGTACTTC. Encoded protein: CASSPWAVRETQYF.